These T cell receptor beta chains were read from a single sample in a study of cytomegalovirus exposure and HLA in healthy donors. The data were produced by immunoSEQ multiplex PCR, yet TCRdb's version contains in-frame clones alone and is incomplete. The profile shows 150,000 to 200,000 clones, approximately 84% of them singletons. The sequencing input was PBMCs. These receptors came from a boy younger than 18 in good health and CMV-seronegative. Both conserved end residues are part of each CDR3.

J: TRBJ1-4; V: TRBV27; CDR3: CASSLLDTRGLATKLFF
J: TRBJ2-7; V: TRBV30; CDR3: CAWSPTGWAYEQYF
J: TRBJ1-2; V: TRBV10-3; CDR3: CAISERTGFYGYTF
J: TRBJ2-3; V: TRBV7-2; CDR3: CASNLQGADTQYF
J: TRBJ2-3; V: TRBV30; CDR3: CAWSVYVGGGPSDTQYF
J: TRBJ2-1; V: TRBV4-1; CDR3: CASSQFVVDRLQFF
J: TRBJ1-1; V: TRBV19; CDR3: CASSIDRVGEAFF
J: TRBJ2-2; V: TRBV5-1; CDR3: CASSLLRTGDGGELFF
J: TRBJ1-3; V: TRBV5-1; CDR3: CASSLGGSSGNTIYF
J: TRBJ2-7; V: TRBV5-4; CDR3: CASSLRGSGEQYF
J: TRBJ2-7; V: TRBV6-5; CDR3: CASSYRTGYEQYF
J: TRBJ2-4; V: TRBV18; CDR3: CASSPRQGQKAIQYF
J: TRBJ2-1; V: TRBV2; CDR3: CASSEEMTGEQFF
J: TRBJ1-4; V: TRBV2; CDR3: CASRQGAEEKLFF
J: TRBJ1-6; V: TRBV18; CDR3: CASSPGTGGKSPLHF
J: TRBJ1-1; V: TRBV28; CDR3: CASRRGQGNTEAFF
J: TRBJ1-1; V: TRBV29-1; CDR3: CSGEGRTEAFF
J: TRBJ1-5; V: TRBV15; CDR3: CATSVSYNQPQHF
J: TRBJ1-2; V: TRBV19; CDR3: CASNARTANYGYTF
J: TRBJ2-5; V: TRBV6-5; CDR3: CASREGGETQYF
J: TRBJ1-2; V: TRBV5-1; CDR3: CASSSRAGAYGYTF
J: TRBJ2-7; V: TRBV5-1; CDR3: CASSPDVGTNYEQYF
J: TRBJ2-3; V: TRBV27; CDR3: CASSPSGGEITDTQYF
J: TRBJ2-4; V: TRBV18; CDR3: CASSPTELVNIQYF
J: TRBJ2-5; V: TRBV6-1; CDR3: CASSWARQGTQTQYF
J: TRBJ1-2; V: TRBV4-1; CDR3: CASSHLTSYGYTF
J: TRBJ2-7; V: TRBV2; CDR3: CASRGTGKGGRNEQYF
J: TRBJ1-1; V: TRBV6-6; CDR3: CASSYGQGIGTEAFF
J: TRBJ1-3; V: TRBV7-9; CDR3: CASSLRTGGTSSGNTIYF
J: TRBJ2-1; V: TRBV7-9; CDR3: CASSGLAGVQGAQFF
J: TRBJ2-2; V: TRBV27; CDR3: CASRDSPNTGELFF
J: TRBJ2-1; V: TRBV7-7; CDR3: CASSKGQASNEQFF
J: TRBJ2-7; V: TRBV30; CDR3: CAWNAGSYEQYF
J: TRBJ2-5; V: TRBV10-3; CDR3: CAIGDRGQETQYF
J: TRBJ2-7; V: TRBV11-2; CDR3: CASSSAGVVYEQYF
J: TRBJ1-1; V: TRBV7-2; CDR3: CASSLTQATEAFF
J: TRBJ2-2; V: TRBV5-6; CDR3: CASSFFGLSGGDAGELFF
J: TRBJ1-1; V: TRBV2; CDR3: CASSDRGRYTEAFF
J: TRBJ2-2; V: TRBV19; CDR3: CANYQGHPNTGELFF
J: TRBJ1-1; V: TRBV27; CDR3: CASRGSRGGTEAFF
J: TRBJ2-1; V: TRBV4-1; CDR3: CASSSGGTYNEQFF
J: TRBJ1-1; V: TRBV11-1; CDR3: CASSRRQGGTEAFF
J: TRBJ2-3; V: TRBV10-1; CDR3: CASSTGQATDTQYF
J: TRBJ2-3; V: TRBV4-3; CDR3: CASSQGGGTDTQYF
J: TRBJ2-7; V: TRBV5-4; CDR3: CASSERGEIYEQYF
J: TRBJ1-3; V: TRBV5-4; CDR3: CASSSGESGGRSGNTIYF
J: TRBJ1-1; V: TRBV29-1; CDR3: CSVDIGGGGAFF
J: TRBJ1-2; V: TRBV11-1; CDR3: CASSIGTGTGYYGYTF
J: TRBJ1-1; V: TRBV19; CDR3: CASNSGGGENTEAFF
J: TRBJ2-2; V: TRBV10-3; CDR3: CATLQGTGELFF
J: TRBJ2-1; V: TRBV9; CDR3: CASSVGPLNEQFF
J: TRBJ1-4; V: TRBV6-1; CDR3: CASSAEPNEKLFF
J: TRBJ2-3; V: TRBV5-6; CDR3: CASSQQGVLSGTDTQYF